These 19 T cell receptor beta chains share one sample of origin, sequenced in a study of T cell clonality in common variable immunodeficiency. Some clones are missing from TCRdb's copy, which holds only in-frame ones; the method was immunoSEQ multiplex PCR. The repertoire has 30,000 to 40,000 clones, none seen only once; the ten largest take roughly 3.4%. The material sequenced was peripheral blood mononuclear cells. All receptors come from a person aged 18-70 years in good health.

Only a few counts were recorded for this clone. The CDR3 end falls 3 residues outside the read, so it is completed with the germline J gene. The V and J genes are TRBV7-2 and TRBJ1-2; 8 bases are shared with TRBD1. Germline CDR1 reads SGHTA; CDR2 reads FQGNSA. This CDR3 is 14 amino acids long. The CDR3 loop reads CASSFWTGKNIYTF. The sequenced CDR3 bases are TGTGCCAGCAGCTTCTGGACAGGGAAAAACATC.

This clone was observed at least ten times. The read halts 3 residues ahead of the CDR3 end, with the missing end drawn from the germline J gene. The chain carries TRBV7-8 and TRBJ2-5, with a tentative D call TRBD2 (7 bases). The V end was cut by 5 bases, the J end by 3 bases, with 10 bases between. The CDR3 has 13 residues. CDR1 is SGHVS, CDR2 FQNEAQ, per germline. The CDR3 is CASSTGREETQYF. The DNA read from the CDR3 is TGTGCCAGCAGCACAGGGAGGGAAGAGACC.

This clone was picked up many times. Sequencing ends 3 residues short of the CDR3 end; the germline J gene provides the rest. This rearrangement joins TRBV7-8 to TRBJ2-6, with TRBD2 matching 8 bases. The CDR3 runs to 17 residues. From germline, CDR1 is SGHVS and CDR2 FQNEAQ. With 3 bases clipped from V and 0 bases from J, the junction kept 4 bases outside the gene matches. The DNA read from the CDR3 is TGTGCCAGCAGCTTTGTAGCGGGGTTCTCTGGGGCCAACGTC. Residues: CASSFVAGFSGANV. The CDR3 in full is CASSFVAGFSGANVLTF.

Ten or more counts support this clone. From the germline J gene comes the end of the CDR3, since the read stops 3 residues before it. The J gene is TRBJ2-5, the V gene TRBV11-2, with TRBD2 matching 9 bases. V was pared by 4 bases and J by 4 bases, with 7 bases of the junction left unmatched. The CDR3 consists of 15 residues. From germline, CDR1 is SGHAT and CDR2 FQNNGV. The CDR3 spells CASSSGLARRETQYF. The CDR3 bases that were read are TGTGCCAGCAGCTCCGGACTAGCGAGGCGAGAGACC.

This clone was seen many times. The sequenced fragment ends 3 residues before the CDR3 boundary, so the rest is inferred from the germline J gene. The chain carries TRBV19 and TRBJ1-2, with a possible D match to TRBD1 (5 bases). The CDR3 loop spans 10 amino acids. CDR1 is LNHDA and CDR2 is SQIVND in the germline V gene (reference sequence). The CDR3 bases that were read are TGTGCCAGTAAAGGGGAAGGC. Its protein is CASKGEG. The full CDR3 protein is CASKGEGYTF.

This clone showed up many times. The read stops 3 residues short of the end of the CDR3; the missing end is completed from the germline J gene. The chain recombines TRBV12-3 or TRBV12-4 with TRBJ2-3; tentative D call: TRBD2 (6 bases). Trimming removed 6 bases at V and 5 bases at J, with 15 bases between. The length of the CDR3 is 14 residues. The CDR3: CASRPGLQGDTQYF. CDR3 DNA (partial): TGTGCCAGCAGACCGGGACTCCAGGGAGATACG.

CDR3 in amino acids: CASSPSVGDYSGNTIYF. The part of the CDR3 DNA that was read is TGTGCCAGCTCACCTTCGGTAGGTGACTACTCTGGAAACACC. This sequence joins TRBV18 and TRBJ1-3; D gene uncertain. The CDR3 end is not reached by the read, which stops 3 residues before it; the germline J gene fills it in. The CDR3 loop spans 17 amino acids. V was trimmed by 3 bases and J by 0 bases, leaving 15 bases between them. The germline V gene encodes CDR1 KGHSH and CDR2 LQKENI.

In its sample, this clone was seen many times. Coverage ceases 3 residues before the CDR3 finishes, and the germline J gene fills in the end. The J gene is TRBJ2-5, the V gene TRBV5-4, with 11 bases lining up with TRBD2. The V segment lost 4 bases and the J segment 5 bases; nucleotides outside the gene matches: 7. The CDR3 has 15 residues. The germline gives CDR1 SGHNT, CDR2 YYREEE (reference sequence). CDR3 bases read: TGTGCCAGCAGCCTTAGCGGGGGGGCAGTGGAGACC. This encodes CASSLSGGAVET. The entire CDR3 sequence reads CASSLSGGAVETQYF.

This clone has more than one count but fewer than ten. The CDR3 extends 3 residues past the end of the read, so its final part is completed from the germline J gene. This sequence joins TRBV20-1 and TRBJ2-3; weak D call: TRBD2 (7 bases). The CDR3 covers 13 residues. Germline values: CDR1 DFQATT, CDR2 SNEGSKA (reference sequence). The CDR3 bases that were read are TGCAGTGCTATTGGGCGGGGGCAAGAGACG. This encodes CSAIGRGQET. The complete CDR3 reads CSAIGRGQETQYF.

This clone was seen at least ten times. The read terminates 3 residues before the CDR3 end, so the remaining end is supplied by the germline J gene. The rearrangement uses TRBV12-3 or TRBV12-4 and TRBJ2-5; D uncertain. This CDR3 region has 14 residues. V lost 1 base and J lost 0, with 6 bases in between. The sequenced CDR3 bases are TGTGCCAGCAGTTTAGGGGCTAACCAAGAGACC. This codes for CASSLGANQET. The whole CDR3 reads CASSLGANQETQYF.

This clone was counted at least ten times. The DNA ends 3 residues before the CDR3 does, and the rest of the CDR3 is filled in from the germline J gene. The rearrangement uses TRBV5-6 and TRBJ1-5, with a weak D call TRBD1 (5 bases). Germline V lookup: CDR1 SGHDT, CDR2 YYEEEE. This CDR3 comprises 14 residues. The V end was cut by 0 bases, the J end by 4 bases, with 8 bases between. The CDR3 loop reads CASSLGQLNQPQHF. The sequenced part of the CDR3 DNA is TGTGCCAGCAGCTTGGGACAGCTTAATCAGCCC.

This clone was detected many times. The CDR3 is cut off 3 residues early in the read; its end comes from the germline J gene. The genes are TRBV30 and TRBJ2-1; D not certain. Germline V CDR1 and CDR2: GTSNPN, SVGIG (reference sequence). V lost 0 bases to trimming and J lost 2 bases, with 5 bases between them. The CDR3 has 13 residues. The CDR3 bases that were read are TGTGCCTGGAGTGTAACGGCCTACAATGAG. Translated, it gives CAWSVTAYNE. The complete CDR3 protein is CAWSVTAYNEQFF.

This clone has more than one count but fewer than ten. The sequence runs out 3 residues before the end of the CDR3; the remainder is reconstructed from the germline J gene. The chain combines TRBV5-1 with TRBJ2-5; D might be TRBD1 (7 bases). Germline CDR1 reads SGHRS; CDR2 reads YFSETQ. The CDR3 spans 17 residues. CDR3 residues: CASSLPSTGRGTDTQYF. The sequenced part of the CDR3 DNA is TGCGCCAGCAGCTTACCTTCGACAGGGCGGGGCACAGATACC. Variable domain in full (rest from reference TRBV5-1 and TRBJ2-5): KAGVTQTPRYLIKTRGQQVTLSCSPISGHRSVSWYQQTPGQGLQFLFEYFSETQRNKGNFPGRFSGRQFSNSRSEMNVSTLELGDSALYLCASSLPSTGRGTDTQYFGPGTRLLVL.

As concerns this clone: Coverage ceases 3 residues before the CDR3 finishes, and the germline J gene fills in the end. The rearrangement uses TRBV7-9 and TRBJ2-1; possible D gene TRBD2, 5 bases. The germline V and J ends were trimmed by 5 bases and 6 bases, with 14 bases remaining between them. Germline V gene lookup returns CDR1 SEHNR and CDR2 FQNEAQ (reference sequence). The CDR3 totals 14 residues. CDR3 sequence: CASSPKVASNEQFF. The DNA read from the CDR3 is TGTGCCAGCAGCCCAAAGGTAGCGAGCAATGAG.

This clone was seen many times. Read sequence stops 3 residues before the CDR3 end, and the germline J gene provides the missing end. The identical CDR3 is also encoded by other nucleotide sequences in the sample. The chain recombines TRBV7-2 with TRBJ2-3, with no clear D. Trimming took off 3 bases at V and 2 bases at J, with 3 bases between the two ends. In germline, CDR1 is SGHTA, CDR2 FQGNSA. The CDR3 covers 12 residues. The CDR3 DNA, read in part, is TGTGCCAGCAGCTTGTACACAGATACG. This codes for CASSLYTDT. The CDR3 in its entirety is CASSLYTDTQYF.

Concerning this clone: The read is 3 residues too short to cover the CDR3 end, so that end is filled in from the germline J gene. The rearrangement links TRBV5-1 to TRBJ1-4, with 7 bases matching TRBD1. Germline CDR1 and CDR2: SGHRS and YFSETQ. CDR3 length: 14 residues. The CDR3 here is CASSLGQGAIPLFF. Incomplete CDR3 DNA: TGCGCCAGCAGCTTGGGACAGGGTGCGATCCCA.

Ten or more counts support this clone. The sequence runs out 3 residues before the end of the CDR3; the remainder is reconstructed from the germline J gene. The chain links TRBV2 to TRBJ2-5; 7 bases line up with TRBD1. Germline V lookup: CDR1 SNHLY, CDR2 FYNNEI. Losses at the gene ends were 4 bases for V and 7 bases for J; bases not matched to a gene: 6. The CDR3 runs to 13 residues. The CDR3 bases that were read are TGTGCCAGCAGTGGGAGGACAGGTTCGACC. This encodes CASSGRTGST. The CDR3 in full is CASSGRTGSTQYF.

As regards this clone: The sequence runs out 3 residues before the end of the CDR3; the remainder is reconstructed from the germline J gene. This rearrangement joins TRBV7-6 to TRBJ1-2, with D possibly TRBD1 on 5 matching bases. V was trimmed by 5 bases and J by 5 bases, leaving 21 bases between them. The CDR3 sequence is 16 residues long. The germline V gene has CDR1 SGHVS and CDR2 FNYEAQ. The sequenced CDR3 bases are TGTGCCAGCAGCCCACAAGACAGTACCGCATCTTATGGC. This codes for CASSPQDSTASYG. The entire CDR3 sequence reads CASSPQDSTASYGYTF. Looking up the rest from reference TRBV7-6 and TRBJ1-2 gives the full variable domain: GAGVSQSPRYKVTKRGQDVALRCDPISGHVSLYWYRQALGQGPEFLTYFNYEAQQDKSGLPNDRFSAERPEGSISTLTIQRTEQRDSAMYRCASSPQDSTASYGYTFGSGTRLTVV.

This clone was seen repeatedly, ten times or more. CDR3 loop: CASSLNGNYGYTF. The covered CDR3 bases are TGCGCCAGCAGCTTGAACGGTAACTATGGC. The rearrangement links TRBV5-1 to TRBJ1-2; D unresolved. The read comes to an end 3 residues before the CDR3 does, leaving the germline J gene to fill in the end. This CDR3 has 13 residues. V lost 1 base and J 1 base, leaving 5 bases between the germline ends. Germline assignment: CDR1 SGHRS and CDR2 YFSETQ.